The clone carrying this T cell receptor (beta chain) has a single count. The antigen remains undetermined. Germline trimming cut 5 bases from V and 1 base from J; bases unmatched to any gene: 7. The CDR3 length is 15 residues. Germline V gives CDR1 SGHTA, CDR2 FQGNSA. Amplification yielded TCR beta CDR3 regions, with RNA transcripts as the source. The HTBI primer set was used in a first-round RT-PCR of the TCR CDR3. MiXCR, run by TCRdb on the multiplex PCR reads, gives a single entry per CDR3 protein. The data contain over 250,000 distinct CDR3 sequences, about a sixth of them singletons. This record comes from a study of T cells in Graves' hyperthyroidism and ophthalmopathy. Study-wide findings and caveats: A model built on 13 V-J features separated ophthalmopathy from stable hyperthyroidism. In the blood, most expanded thyroid clonotypes above 0.001 appeared as well.

Uncontrolled infections, other autoimmune diseases, pregnancy or lactation led to exclusion of patients. Orbital computed tomography and thyroid ultrasound, together with serum TRAb and thyroxine and clinical symptoms, were used for diagnoses. The chain is built from TRBV7-2 and TRBJ1-1, with 7 bases fitting TRBD1. Sequencing was carried out using blood. The TCR was taken from a woman in her sixties with Graves' ophthalmopathy. The CDR3 DNA is TGTGCCAGCAGCAACAGACAGGGTCGGAACACTGAAGCTTTCTTT. It codes for CASSNRQGRNTEAFF.